This record looks at one T cell receptor beta chain sequence and its context. Its matching antigen is unknown. One entry per CDR3 protein, called by TCRdb with MiXCR from the 5' RACE reads. Among 200,000 to 250,000 distinct CDR3 sequences listed, approximately 3% were seen once. The sample belongs to a study of T cells after yellow fever vaccination. Study at large: SMART-Seq v4 Ultra Low Input served to prepare low-cell-number fractions.

Notes on the study in general: At 95% to 98% for CD4 and approximately 88% for CD8, most primary-vaccination clones showed up again after the booster.

Material: CD4+ T cells sorted from PBMCs, obtained 10 days after the yellow fever booster vaccination. This TCR derives from a man aged 18-30 years who received the YFV17D yellow fever vaccine.

This CDR3 reads CASSHSSLGVYNEQFF. CDR3 DNA sequence: TGTGCCAGCAGCCATTCATCCCTTGGAGTGTACAATGAGCAGTTCTTC. This chain joins TRBV3-1 and TRBJ2-1; no reliable D call. CDR1 is LGHDT and CDR2 is YNNKEL in the germline V gene (reference sequence). There are 16 residues in the CDR3. The V end lost 3 bases, the J end lost 4 bases, and 16 bases lay between the germline ends.